A selection of T cell receptor beta chains follows, all from one sample in a study of cytomegalovirus exposure and HLA in healthy donors. Measured with immunoSEQ multiplex PCR; TCRdb has only the in-frame clones, and not every one. This sample has over 150,000 clones, with roughly 76% found just once. The sequenced sample was PBMCs. These receptors were taken from a male donor in good health and CMV-seronegative. CDR3s include the opening cysteine and the closing phenylalanine or tryptophan. Fields, in order: CDR3 protein, CDR3 DNA, D gene, J gene, clone size, V gene. A D gene is named only where the DNA matches it firmly. Clone size is shown for a subset of rows, as once, few, many or a class of expanded clone.

CATMGQDGNTIYF	TGTGCCACTATGGGCCAAGACGGAAACACCATATATTTT	.	TRBJ1-3	.	TRBV19
CASSLGHLGPYGYTF	TGTGCCAGCAGCTTGGGTCACCTTGGGCCCTATGGCTACACCTTC	.	TRBJ1-2	.	TRBV5-6
CASSYSKTGKTEAFF	TGTGCCAGCAGTTACTCGAAAACAGGGAAAACTGAAGCTTTCTTT	.	TRBJ1-1	.	TRBV6-5
CASSPRQGNGYTF	TGTGCCAGCAGCCCACGACAGGGAAACGGCTACACCTTC	TRBD1	TRBJ1-2	few	TRBV11-2
CASSLHRDNNQPQHF	TGTGCCAGCAGTTTGCACCGGGACAACAATCAGCCCCAGCATTTT	.	TRBJ1-5	.	TRBV28
CASSLVWGETQHF	TGTGCCAGCAGCTTAGTTTGGGGGGAGACCCAGCATTTT	.	TRBJ1-5	once	TRBV11-2
CASSLQAAQGNTIYF	TGTGCCAGCAGCTTACAAGCCGCACAGGGAAACACCATATATTTT	.	TRBJ1-3	.	TRBV5-6
CASSHGPGRAYEQYF	TGTGCCAGCAGCCACGGCCCAGGGCGTGCCTACGAGCAGTACTTC	.	TRBJ2-7	.	TRBV5-6
CASSGQYTGYGYTF	TGTGCCAGCAGTGGACAGTATACCGGCTATGGCTACACCTTC	.	TRBJ1-2	.	TRBV2
CASRNRDVPGYTF	TGTGCCAGCAGAAACAGGGATGTCCCTGGCTACACCTTC	.	TRBJ1-2	few	TRBV6-1
CASKGDSNQPQHF	TGTGCCAGCAAGGGGGATAGCAATCAGCCCCAGCATTTT	.	TRBJ1-5	.	TRBV2
CASSRDRDYEQYF	TGTGCCAGCAGCCGGGACAGGGACTACGAGCAGTACTTC	TRBD1	TRBJ2-7	.	TRBV6-6
CASSLLTGGYEQYF	TGTGCCAGCAGCTTACTTACAGGGGGCTACGAGCAGTACTTC	TRBD1	TRBJ2-7	.	TRBV7-9
CASSRSSGGGETQYF	TGTGCCAGCAGTCGGTCTAGCGGGGGTGGAGAGACCCAGTACTTC	TRBD2	TRBJ2-5	once	TRBV2
CASSGRGNYGYTF	TGTGCCAGCAGTGGACGGGGTAACTATGGCTACACCTTC	.	TRBJ1-2	.	TRBV27
CASSLTGRYERYF	TGTGCCAGCAGCTTAACAGGGCGGTACGAGCGGTACTTC	.	TRBJ2-7	.	TRBV11-2
CASSTVLEKLFF	TGTGCCAGTAGTACGGTCCTTGAAAAACTGTTTTTT	.	TRBJ1-4	.	TRBV19
CASTEQGSYEQYF	TGCGCCAGCACCGAACAGGGTTCCTACGAGCAGTACTTC	.	TRBJ2-7	.	TRBV10-2
CASREPGLARYEQYF	TGTGCCAGCAGAGAACCGGGACTAGCGCGCTACGAGCAGTACTTC	TRBD2	TRBJ2-7	.	TRBV6-5
CASPRGGGRWIETQYF	TGCGCCAGTCCGCGAGGTGGGGGCCGGTGGATTGAGACCCAGTACTTC	.	TRBJ2-5	.	TRBV5-1
CASSLGAGVNTEAFF	TGTGCCAGCAGTCTAGGGGCAGGGGTGAACACTGAAGCTTTCTTT	.	TRBJ1-1	many	TRBV6-5
CASSSQVNTEAFF	TGTGCCAGCAGTTCCCAGGTGAACACTGAAGCTTTCTTT	.	TRBJ1-1	.	TRBV13
CASTTLGAETGELFF	TGTGCCAGCACTACCCTAGGGGCTGAGACCGGGGAGCTGTTTTTT	.	TRBJ2-2	.	TRBV6-6
CAWSTQGGGAAFF	TGTGCCTGGAGTACTCAGGGGGGCGGCGCTGCTTTCTTT	TRBD1	TRBJ1-1	.	TRBV30
CASSVRDRGIDEQYF	TGTGCCAGTAGTGTCCGGGACAGGGGAATCGACGAGCAGTACTTC	TRBD1	TRBJ2-7	.	TRBV19
CASSLGSSNYGYTF	TGTGCCAGCAGTTTAGGCAGTTCTAACTATGGCTACACCTTC	.	TRBJ1-2	.	TRBV27
CASSEERDSYEQYF	TGTGCCAGCAGTGAAGAACGGGACAGCTACGAGCAGTACTTC	TRBD1	TRBJ2-7	.	TRBV6-1
CASSRDRGLVQPQHF	TGTGCCAGTAGCCGGGACAGGGGGCTGGTCCAGCCCCAGCATTTT	TRBD1	TRBJ1-5	.	TRBV19
CAWSDSRWTQYF	TGTGCCTGGAGCGACTCACGTTGGACCCAGTACTTC	.	TRBJ2-5	.	TRBV30
CASVGLRADTQYF	TGCGCCAGCGTGGGACTAAGGGCAGATACGCAGTATTTT	TRBD2	TRBJ2-3	.	TRBV10-2
CSVLLGLRTGAYNEQFF	TGCAGCGTCCTGTTGGGGCTCCGGACAGGAGCCTACAATGAGCAGTTCTTC	TRBD1	TRBJ2-1	few	TRBV29-1
CASSPIGLVEETQYF	TGCGCCAGCAGCCCGATAGGACTAGTTGAAGAGACCCAGTACTTC	TRBD2	TRBJ2-5	.	TRBV5-1
CASRSGSHTGELFF	TGTGCCAGCAGGTCGGGGTCACACACCGGGGAGCTGTTTTTT	.	TRBJ2-2	.	TRBV5-4
CASSGTATEAFF	TGCGCCAGCAGCGGGACAGCCACTGAAGCTTTCTTT	TRBD1	TRBJ1-1	.	TRBV10-1
CATHRDMNTEAFF	TGTGCCACTCACAGGGATATGAACACTGAAGCTTTCTTT	.	TRBJ1-1	.	TRBV18
CASSEDPGTRYNEQFF	TGCGCCAGCAGCGAGGACCCCGGGACTCGCTACAATGAGCAGTTCTTC	.	TRBJ2-1	few	TRBV5-1